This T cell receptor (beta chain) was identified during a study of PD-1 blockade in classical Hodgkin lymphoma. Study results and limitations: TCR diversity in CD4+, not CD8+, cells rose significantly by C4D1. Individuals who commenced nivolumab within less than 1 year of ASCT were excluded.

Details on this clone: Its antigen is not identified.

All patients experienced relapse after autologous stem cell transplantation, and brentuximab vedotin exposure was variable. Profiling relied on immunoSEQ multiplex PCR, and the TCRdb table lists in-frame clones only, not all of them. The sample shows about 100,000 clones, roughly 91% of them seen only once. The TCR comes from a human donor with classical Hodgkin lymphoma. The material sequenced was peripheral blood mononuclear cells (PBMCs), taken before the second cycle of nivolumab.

The CDR3: CASSPKPEGSDTGELFF. The CDR3 DNA sequence: TGTGCCAGCTCACCAAAACCAGAGGGGTCGGACACCGGGGAGCTGTTTTTT. This rearrangement joins TRBV18 to TRBJ2-2; tentatively, D is TRBD1 or TRBD2 (5 bases each). The V end lost 2 bases, the J end lost 3 bases, and 16 bases lay between the germline ends. The CDR3 has 17 amino acids. Germline CDR1 is KGHSH and CDR2 is LQKENI.